The 17 T cell receptor beta chains reported below all come from one sample, sequenced in a study of cytomegalovirus exposure and HLA in healthy donors. Vbeta (60) and Jbeta (13) primers were used in the PCR. Generated by immunoSEQ multiplex PCR, the TCRdb table keeps only in-frame clones and is missing some. The sample contains some 120,000 clones, more than 75% of which appear only once. Sequenced: PBMCs. The source is a man in his late teens or twenties in good health and CMV-seronegative.

CDR3 loop: CASSLAGTGPYEQYF. CDR3 bases: TGCGCCAGCAGCCTCGCCGGGACAGGACCCTACGAGCAGTACTTC. The V gene is TRBV4-1, the J gene TRBJ2-7, with TRBD1 identical over 8 bases. CDR3 size: 15 residues. The germline V gene encodes CDR1 MGHRA and CDR2 YSYEKL. Unmatched junction bases numbered 7, after V lost 4 bases and J lost 2 bases.

J is TRBJ2-3 and V is TRBV7-9; 10 nucleotides align to TRBD2. The CDR3 loop spans 16 amino acids. Germline CDR1 is SEHNR and CDR2 is FQNEAQ (reference sequence). V was clipped by 2 bases and J by 5 bases; unmatched bases: 7. CDR3: CASSLYSGGFEDTQYF. CDR3 DNA: TGTGCCAGCAGCTTATATAGCGGGGGGTTTGAAGATACGCAGTATTTT.

Note on this clone: Within the sample, other DNA sequences also encode this same CDR3. The V gene is TRBV29-1, the J gene TRBJ1-2; 8 bases are shared with TRBD1. V shed 2 bases, J shed 6 bases, and the junction held 2 bases outside the gene matches. Per the germline V gene, CDR1 is SQVTM and CDR2 is ANQGSEA. The CDR3 runs 12 residues. As DNA, the CDR3 is TGCAGCGTTGAACGGACAGGGCATGGCTACACCTTC. This codes for CSVERTGHGYTF.

This chain connects TRBV9 to TRBJ2-2; D uncertain. The V and J ends lost 1 base and 1 base respectively, with 14 bases between them. Germline V gene data show CDR1 as SGDLS and CDR2 as YYNGEE. CDR3 length: 17 amino acids. The CDR3 sequence is CASSVYATVLNTGELFF. CDR3 bases: TGTGCCAGCAGCGTATATGCGACTGTGCTGAACACCGGGGAGCTGTTTTTT.

The chain couples TRBV5-5 to TRBJ1-5; possible D gene TRBD1, 5 bases. CDR1 is SGHKS, CDR2 YYEKEE, per germline (reference sequence). The CDR3 has 15 amino acids. Between the trimmed V and J ends, which lost 2 bases and 7 bases, there was a span of 16 bases. CDR3 residues: CASSLFQGRVQPQHF. The CDR3, as DNA: TGTGCCAGCAGCTTATTCCAGGGAAGGGTGCAGCCCCAGCATTTT.

V gene TRBV7-2 combines with J gene TRBJ2-3, with TRBD1 matching 7 bases. From germline, CDR1 is SGHTA and CDR2 FQGNSA. J was trimmed by 0 bases and V by 1 base; bases with no gene match: 4. The length of the CDR3 is 16 residues. In nucleotides, the CDR3 is TGTGCCAGCAGCTTAGGGCCGGGACAGAGCACAGATACGCAGTATTTT. Translated, it gives CASSLGPGQSTDTQYF.

The V call is TRBV29-1, the J call TRBJ2-2; a weak D match, TRBD1 (5 bases). V lost 7 bases to trimming and J lost 4 bases, with 19 bases between them. This CDR3 contains 15 residues. CDR1 is SQVTM and CDR2 is ANQGSEA in the germline V gene. The CDR3 protein is CSASPPGQSTGELFF. CDR3 DNA sequence: TGCAGCGCCTCCCCCCCCGGACAAAGCACCGGGGAGCTGTTTTTT.

The gene calls are TRBV27 and TRBJ2-4; TRBD2 is a possible D gene (7 bases). The length of the CDR3 is 13 residues. The germline CDR1 and CDR2 sequences are MNHEY and SMNVEV (reference sequence). V gave up 7 bases and J gave up 9 bases, with 16 bases separating them. The CDR3 nucleotides are TGTGCCAGCACCGGGACTATAGGGGGCATTCAGTACTTC. Translation: CASTGTIGGIQYF.

The chain employs TRBV19 and TRBJ1-1; D remains unclear. The germline CDR1 and CDR2 sequences are LNHDA and SQIVND (reference sequence). Trimming stripped 1 base from V and 8 bases from J, with 17 bases between. The CDR3 loop spans 15 amino acids. The CDR3 loop reads CASSIATTTKREAFF. The CDR3 DNA sequence: TGTGCCAGTAGTATAGCCACGACTACTAAAAGGGAAGCTTTCTTT.

A single count supports this clone. J is TRBJ1-6 and V is TRBV10-3; D is ambiguous. This CDR3 is 13 amino acids long. Germline-derived CDR1 and CDR2 are ENHRY and SYGVKD. V shed 0 bases and J shed 7 bases, with 4 bases lying between them. The CDR3 DNA reads as TGTGCCATCAGTGAGTCCGGGAATTCACCCCTCCACTTT. It codes for CAISESGNSPLHF.

The V call is TRBV6-6, the J call TRBJ2-1; 9 bases map to TRBD1. CDR1 is MNHNY, CDR2 SVGAGI, per germline (reference sequence). With V trimmed by 7 bases and J by 6 bases, 7 bases remained unmatched. The CDR3 totals 14 residues. The CDR3 loop reads CASILTGGGNEQFF. As DNA, the CDR3 is TGTGCCAGCATTTTGACAGGGGGTGGCAATGAGCAGTTCTTC.

Regarding this clone: Other DNA sequences of this sample code for an identical CDR3. The J gene is TRBJ1-1, the V gene TRBV5-8, with TRBD1 matching over 8 bases. With 4 bases clipped from V and 1 base from J, the junction kept 6 bases outside the gene matches. This CDR3 is built from 15 residues. Germline CDR1 and CDR2: SGHTS and YDEGEE. CDR3 region: CASSLGQVQNTEAFF. CDR3 nucleotides: TGTGCCAGCAGCCTGGGACAGGTCCAGAACACTGAAGCTTTCTTT. The full variable domain, rest sourced from reference TRBV5-8 and TRBJ1-1, is EAGVTQSPTHLIKTRGQQATLRCSPISGHTSVYWYQQALGLGLQFLLWYDEGEERNRGNFPPRFSGRQFPNYSSELNVNALELEDSALYLCASSLGQVQNTEAFFGQGTRLTVV.

This rearrangement joins TRBV4-1 to TRBJ1-1; D gene unclear. The germline V gene has CDR1 MGHRA and CDR2 YSYEKL. The ends were cut back, 2 bases at V and 8 bases at J, with 9 bases in the middle. The CDR3 totals 12 residues. The CDR3 DNA follows: TGCGCCAGCAGCCAACTGGCGGGAGAAGCTTTCTTT. Translating gives CASSQLAGEAFF.

J is TRBJ1-1 and V is TRBV7-9; D remains unclear. The CDR3 covers 15 residues. V was cut by 1 base and J by 0 bases, with 9 bases left in between. From germline, CDR1 is SEHNR and CDR2 FQNEAQ (reference sequence). CDR3 sequence (DNA): TGTGCCAGCAGCTTAGGGCGCACAGTGAACACTGAAGCTTTCTTT. It specifies CASSLGRTVNTEAFF.

This CDR3 reads CASNPGQTYEQYF. The CDR3 DNA follows: TGCGCCAGCAATCCCGGACAGACCTACGAGCAGTACTTC. The V gene is TRBV5-1, the J gene TRBJ2-7, with D tentatively TRBD1 (6 bases). CDR1 is SGHRS, CDR2 YFSETQ, per germline. The CDR3 length is 13 residues. V shed 6 bases and J shed 2 bases, with 12 bases lying between them.

The chain is built from TRBV9 and TRBJ2-7; 7 bases fit TRBD1. The J call may be mistaken, given a closer DNA end match to TRBJ2-5. CDR1 is SGDLS and CDR2 is YYNGEE in the germline V gene. CDR3 length: 15 residues. The CDR3, as DNA: TGTGCCAGCAGCCTTGGACAGGCGAGACAAGAGACCCAGTACTTC. Its translation is CASSLGQARQETQYF.

This clone was counted a few times. The rearrangement uses TRBV19 and TRBJ1-1; no definite D call. The CDR3 has 13 residues. Trimming removed 5 bases at V and 3 bases at J, with 10 bases between. In germline, CDR1 is LNHDA, CDR2 SQIVND (reference sequence). CDR3 sequence reads: CASSREWDTEAFF. The CDR3 DNA reads TGTGCCAGTAGTCGGGAATGGGACACTGAAGCTTTCTTT.